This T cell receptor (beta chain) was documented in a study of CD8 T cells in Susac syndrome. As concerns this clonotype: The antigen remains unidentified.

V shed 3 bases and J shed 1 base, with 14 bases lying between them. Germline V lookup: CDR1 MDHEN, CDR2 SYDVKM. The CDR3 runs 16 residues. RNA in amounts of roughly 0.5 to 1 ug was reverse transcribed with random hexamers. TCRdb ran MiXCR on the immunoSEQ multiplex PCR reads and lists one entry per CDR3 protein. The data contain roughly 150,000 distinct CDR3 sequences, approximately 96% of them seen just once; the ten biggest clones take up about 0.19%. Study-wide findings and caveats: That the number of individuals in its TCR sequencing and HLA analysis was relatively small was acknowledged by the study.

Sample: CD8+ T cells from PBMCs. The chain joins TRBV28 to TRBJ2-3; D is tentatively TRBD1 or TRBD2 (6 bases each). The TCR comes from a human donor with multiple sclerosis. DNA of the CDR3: TGTGCCAGCAGTTTGGAGGAGGGGGAGGGCACAGATACGCAGTATTTT. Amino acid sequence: CASSLEEGEGTDTQYF. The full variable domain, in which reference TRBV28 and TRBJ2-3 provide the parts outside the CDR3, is DVKVTQSSRYLVKRTGEKVFLECVQDMDHENMFWYRQDPGLGLRLIYFSYDVKMKEKGDIPEGYSVSREKKERFSLILESASTNQTSMYLCASSLEEGEGTDTQYFGPGTRLTVL.